Listed below are T cell receptor beta chains from one sample, sequenced in a study of T cells after yellow fever vaccination. TCRdb re-called the 5' RACE reads with MiXCR, one entry per CDR3 protein. The data contain approximately 550,000 distinct CDR3 sequences, 15% to 20% of them singletons. The specimen was PBMCs, collected 15 days after the yellow fever booster vaccination. The receptor source for this set is a man aged 25-45 years who received the YFV17D yellow fever vaccine. The CDR3 runs from the conserved cysteine through the conserved F or W. A D gene is named only where the DNA matches it firmly.

v_gene	j_gene	d_gene	CDR3aa
TRBV12-3/TRBV12-4	TRBJ2-1	.	CASSPNVVGSSYNEQFF
TRBV11-3	TRBJ2-3	TRBD2	CASSFRSGRSEDTQYF
TRBV15	TRBJ1-6	.	CATSRDAGLASPLHF
TRBV29-1	TRBJ2-1	.	CSVGGTFYNEQFF
TRBV15	TRBJ2-1	.	CATSKGGWRVYNEQFF
TRBV20-1	TRBJ2-1	.	CSASYQGRDNEQFF
TRBV5-5	TRBJ2-5	.	CASSYPGETQYF
TRBV10-3	TRBJ2-2	.	CAISEGESTGELFF
TRBV6-1	TRBJ2-1	.	CASSARRVAEQFF
TRBV18	TRBJ2-7	.	CASSLPGQASYEQYF
TRBV28	TRBJ2-7	.	CASSFTLVSLSYEQYF
TRBV10-3	TRBJ2-2	.	CAISFRENTGELFF
TRBV10-3	TRBJ2-5	.	CAIMSGPGETQYF
TRBV29-1	TRBJ1-1	.	CSGQQNTEAFF
TRBV27	TRBJ1-2	.	CASSYIGQVLDGYTF
TRBV7-2	TRBJ2-5	.	CASSRQLSVQETQYF
TRBV12-3/TRBV12-4	TRBJ2-5	TRBD2	CASSGLAGGETQYF
TRBV3-1	TRBJ1-2	.	CASSRGDLNYGYTF
TRBV7-9	TRBJ2-7	TRBD2	CASMGLAGAKNEQYF
TRBV7-3	TRBJ2-3	.	CASSPTQDTQYF
TRBV21-1	TRBJ2-7	.	CASSKWQGSSYEQYF
TRBV11-2	TRBJ1-2	.	CASSLFVGGYGYTF
TRBV5-1	TRBJ2-7	.	CASTDNYEQYF
TRBV5-6	TRBJ2-4	.	CASSLGSLTEDDIQYF
TRBV5-8	TRBJ2-7	.	CASSSRLRTPIYEQYF
TRBV6-5	TRBJ2-5	.	CASSYSPKETQYF
TRBV19	TRBJ2-3	TRBD2	CASSRLAGLGSSTDTQYF
TRBV2	TRBJ2-1	.	CASARGDEQFF
TRBV28	TRBJ2-2	TRBD2	CASSLLVAGTTGELFF
TRBV12-3/TRBV12-4	TRBJ2-7	.	CASSGGLIWGYEQYF
TRBV20-1	TRBJ2-7	.	CSARGGGTAAYEQYF
TRBV7-2	TRBJ2-2	TRBD2	CASSSAGVTGELFF
TRBV5-4	TRBJ2-3	.	CASSHEDRTSDTQYF
TRBV7-2	TRBJ2-5	.	CASSLGDTGKGGETQYF
TRBV7-2	TRBJ1-3	.	CASSPTAGAGGNTIYF
TRBV7-2	TRBJ2-1	.	CASSYPPMSSYNEQFF
TRBV5-1	TRBJ1-1	.	CASSWQGRDTEAFF
TRBV25-1	TRBJ2-5	TRBD1	CASTTGRTETQYF
TRBV20-1	TRBJ2-1	.	CSAQVGGSVFNEQFF
TRBV5-1	TRBJ2-1	.	CASSLAGRGDEQFF
TRBV2	TRBJ2-7	TRBD2	CASRRPGRSGGEQYF
TRBV7-8	TRBJ1-2	TRBD1	CASSLVSRQGASYTF
TRBV7-8	TRBJ2-6	TRBD2	CASSAGLAGANVLTF
TRBV11-2	TRBJ2-5	.	CASSGTLQETQYF
TRBV28	TRBJ2-7	TRBD1	CASMTGLTEQYF
TRBV7-7	TRBJ2-2	.	CASSLLLTGELFF
TRBV20-1	TRBJ2-7	TRBD1	CSAGTGPGGQYF
TRBV6-5	TRBJ2-5	.	CASSYYDPLGGTQYF
TRBV11-2	TRBJ2-3	.	CASSLDTAGDTQYF
TRBV30	TRBJ2-7	.	CAWSVSYYEQYF
TRBV18	TRBJ2-1	.	CASFHIRESPNEQFF
TRBV9	TRBJ2-3	TRBD2	CASSVGAGDTDTQYF
TRBV19	TRBJ2-1	.	CASSPYPGSTGYNEQFF